The 28 T cell receptor beta chains given below trace back to one sample, sequenced in a study of blood T cell repertoires in COVID-19. TCRdb's table, derived via immunoSEQ multiplex PCR, lists solely in-frame clones and lacks some. Here the sample spans 150,000 or so clones, over 60% being singletons. The sequencing input was peripheral blood. The source is a man older than 75 with acute or convalescent COVID-19.

In its sample, this clone was seen a few times. The CDR3 DNA reads as TGTGCCAGTAGTGCGCAGACAGGGAGATTGACTGAAGCTTTCTTT. It codes for CASSAQTGRLTEAFF. The rearrangement uses TRBV19 and TRBJ1-1; TRBD1 aligns across 7 bases. Per germline, CDR1 LNHDA and CDR2 SQIVND (reference sequence). The V segment lost 5 bases and the J segment 5 bases; nucleotides outside the gene matches: 11. The CDR3 sequence is 15 residues long.

The chain is built from TRBV3-1 (or the pseudogene TRBV3-2) and TRBJ1-3, with no clear D. The CDR3 runs 14 residues. Germline V gene sequence: CDR1 LGHDT, CDR2 YNNKEL (reference sequence). V was trimmed by 4 bases and J by 4 bases, leaving 11 bases between them. The DNA for the CDR3 is TGTGCCAGCAGCCCTCCCGGTGCGGGAAACACCATATATTTT. Protein sequence: CASSPPGAGNTIYF.

This sequence joins TRBV6-1 and TRBJ1-6; possible D gene TRBD1, 5 bases. The germline gives CDR1 MNHNS, CDR2 SASEGT. Trimming shortened V by 3 bases and J by 7 bases, and 10 bases separated the two germline ends. CDR3 size: 14 residues. The CDR3 nucleotides read TGTGCCAGCAGTGACCAGGGAAACAATTCACCCCTCCACTTT. This sequence encodes CASSDQGNNSPLHF.

The chain carries TRBV4-2 and TRBJ2-3; D possibly corresponds to TRBD1 (6 bases). V was cut by 0 bases and J by 3 bases, with 7 bases left in between. The CDR3 contains 14 residues. The germline gives CDR1 LGHNA, CDR2 YNFKEQ. CDR3 coding DNA: TGTGCCAGCAGCCAAGATCAGGGGACAGATACGCAGTATTTT. Protein: CASSQDQGTDTQYF.

The V call is TRBV5-1, the J call TRBJ1-1, with D tentatively TRBD1 (5 bases). Germline V gene lookup returns CDR1 SGHRS and CDR2 YFSETQ. Trimming took off 9 bases at V and 5 bases at J, with 20 bases between the two ends. The CDR3 runs 14 residues. CDR3 DNA sequence: TGCGCCACCTCAACCGGGACCCGGGGGACTGAAGCTTTCTTT. This translates into CATSTGTRGTEAFF.

This sequence joins TRBV6-5 and TRBJ2-7; perhaps TRBD2 as D (5 bases). The germline CDR1 and CDR2 sequences are MNHEY and SVGAGI. CDR3 length equals 14 residues. With 6 bases removed from V and 5 bases from J, the gap between germline ends came to 17 bases. Written as DNA, the CDR3 is TGTGCCAGCAGCCTCTCTTCCGGGGTCCACGAGCAGTACGTC. Protein sequence: CASSLSSGVHEQYV.

This CDR3 is CASSPGQALSHYGYTF. The CDR3 region has the DNA TGTGCCAGCAGCCCGGGACAGGCCCTCTCTCACTATGGCTACACCTTC. The chain couples TRBV13 to TRBJ1-2; the match to TRBD1 covers 8 bases. With 5 bases clipped from V and 3 bases from J, the junction kept 11 bases outside the gene matches. Germline lookup yields CDR1 PRHDT and CDR2 FYEKMQ (reference sequence). The CDR3 runs to 16 residues.

The V and J genes are TRBV6-2 or TRBV6-3 and TRBJ2-7, with 10 bases that match TRBD1. J gave up 2 bases and V 5 bases, and 12 bases lay outside the gene matches. Germline V CDR1 and CDR2: MNHEY, SVGEGT. CDR3 length: 17 amino acids. Here the CDR3 DNA reads TGTGCCAGCAGTGGACAGGGGGGCCCACCCGTTCCCTACGAGCAGTACGTC. Protein sequence: CASSGQGGPPVPYEQYV.

The CDR3 sequence is CASSLGGRVYGYTF. The CDR3 DNA follows: TGCGCCAGCAGCTTGGGGGGCCGGGTCTATGGCTACACCTTC. This sequence joins TRBV5-1 and TRBJ1-2; D perhaps matches TRBD1 (5 bases). Germline V lookup: CDR1 SGHRS, CDR2 YFSETQ. With 0 bases removed from V and 4 bases from J, the gap between germline ends came to 10 bases. The CDR3 length is 14 residues.

The table lists this clone with a count of one. This chain joins TRBV7-2 and TRBJ1-2; D is perhaps TRBD1 (5 bases). The CDR3 has 17 amino acids. From germline, CDR1 is SGHTA and CDR2 FQGNSA. With 5 bases removed from V and 8 bases from J, the gap between germline ends came to 27 bases. The CDR3 DNA follows: TGTGCCAGCAGCCGGGGGGGAGACCCACGGGCTAGTGGAGGCTACACCTTC. It specifies CASSRGGDPRASGGYTF.

The chain has TRBV3-1 (or the pseudogene TRBV3-2) and TRBJ2-3; 7 bases are a match to TRBD2. After removal of 6 bases from V and 5 bases from J, the junction contained 8 bases not matched to a gene. Germline CDR1 LGHDT, CDR2 YNNKEL (reference sequence). The CDR3 has 14 residues. The CDR3 nucleotides are TGTGCCAGCAGAACGACTAGCTCGGGAGATACGCAGTATTTT. Residues: CASRTTSSGDTQYF.

The gene calls are TRBV2 and TRBJ1-2, with D uncertain. This CDR3 has 15 amino acids. The germline CDR1 and CDR2 sequences are SNHLY and FYNNEI. The ends were cut back, 6 bases at V and 4 bases at J, with 18 bases in the middle. CDR3 in amino acids: CASSPRTGSGYGYTF. CDR3 coding DNA: TGTGCCAGCAGCCCACGGACGGGGAGTGGCTATGGCTACACCTTC.

The chain couples TRBV18 to TRBJ2-3, with 8 bases lining up with TRBD1. The CDR3 length is 13 residues. J gave up 5 bases and V 4 bases, and 2 bases lay outside the gene matches. Germline values: CDR1 KGHSH, CDR2 LQKENI. The CDR3 nucleotides read TGTGCCAGCTCACGTACAGGGGGAGATACGCAGTATTTT. Translating it yields CASSRTGGDTQYF.

This clone was detected only a few times. J is TRBJ1-1 and V is TRBV5-4; a weak D match, TRBD1 (5 bases). Trimming took off 4 bases at V and 2 bases at J, with 12 bases between the two ends. Per germline, CDR1 SGHNT and CDR2 YYREEE (reference sequence). This CDR3 region has 14 residues. The DNA of the CDR3 is TGTGCCAGCAGCGAGCGGGGGGATAACACTGAAGCTTTCTTT. Translation: CASSERGDNTEAFF.

V is TRBV6-6 and J is TRBJ2-1; 12 positions match TRBD2. V shed 6 bases, J shed 10 bases, and the junction held 10 bases outside the gene matches. The CDR3 is 15 residues long. CDR1 MNHNY and CDR2 SVGAGI come from the germline V gene (reference sequence). The CDR3: CASSKTSGGSGEQFF. Here the CDR3 DNA reads TGTGCCAGCAGCAAGACTAGCGGGGGTTCGGGGGAGCAGTTCTTC.

CDR3 loop: CASSLAGTMNTGELFF. The CDR3 DNA sequence: TGCGCCAGCAGCCTGGCCGGGACAATGAACACCGGGGAGCTGTTTTTT. The rearrangement joins TRBV5-1 to TRBJ2-2, with D tentatively TRBD1 (6 bases). Germline V gene lookup returns CDR1 SGHRS and CDR2 YFSETQ. V was trimmed by 4 bases and J by 1 base, leaving 14 bases between them. The CDR3 has 16 residues. Full variable domain (missing parts from reference TRBV5-1 and TRBJ2-2): KAGVTQTPRYLIKTRGQQVTLSCSPISGHRSVSWYQQTPGQGLQFLFEYFSETQRNKGNFPGRFSGRQFSNSRSEMNVSTLELGDSALYLCASSLAGTMNTGELFFGEGSRLTVL.

This clone was detected once. This chain uses TRBV10-3 with TRBJ1-2, with D perhaps TRBD1 (5 bases). Deletions cut 3 bases from V and 3 bases from J, with 5 bases between. The CDR3 is 12 residues long. The germline gives CDR1 ENHRY, CDR2 SYGVKD. In DNA form, the CDR3 reads TGTGCCATCAGTGACAGGGACTATGGCTACACCTTC. Residues: CAISDRDYGYTF.

The table lists this clone with a count of one. The chain couples TRBV29-1 to TRBJ1-2; no clear D. The CDR3 is 11 amino acids. V lost 4 bases and J 4 bases, leaving 7 bases between the germline ends. Germline CDR1 and CDR2: SQVTM and ANQGSEA. The CDR3 protein is CSVGGGYGYTF. As DNA, the CDR3 is TGCAGCGTTGGAGGCGGCTATGGCTACACCTTC.

This rearrangement joins TRBV11-3 to TRBJ2-7; D perhaps matches TRBD1 (6 bases). V gave up 6 bases and J gave up 3 bases, with 12 bases separating them. Germline CDR1 SGHNT, CDR2 YENEEA. The CDR3 totals 13 residues. The CDR3 region has the DNA TGTGCCAGCAGACACAGGGACCTCTACGAGCAGTACTTC. This sequence encodes CASRHRDLYEQYF. The full variable domain, completed using reference TRBV11-3 and TRBJ2-7, is EAGVVQSPRYKIIEKKQPVAFWCNPISGHNTLYWYLQNLGQGPELLIRYENEEAVDDSQLPKDRFSAERLKGVDSTLKIQPAELGDSAVYLCASRHRDLYEQYFGPGTRLTVT.

The chain joins TRBV30 to TRBJ1-5; D call uncertain. The CDR3 runs to 13 residues. Germline V gives CDR1 GTSNPN, CDR2 SVGIG (reference sequence). The ends were cut back, 0 bases at V and 5 bases at J, with 8 bases in the middle. CDR3 DNA sequence: TGTGCCTGGAGTGTATGGCCCGATCAGCCCCAGCATTTT. Its translation is CAWSVWPDQPQHF. The full variable domain, in which reference TRBV30 and TRBJ1-5 provide the parts outside the CDR3, is SQTIHQWPATLVQPVGSPLSLECTVEGTSNPNLYWYRQAAGRGLQLLFYSVGIGQISSEVPQNLSASRPQDRQFILSSKKLLLSDSGFYLCAWSVWPDQPQHFGDGTRLSIL.

The chain recombines TRBV1 with TRBJ2-7; the listed D gene, TRBD1, was not tested against the DNA. TRBV1 is assigned pseudogene status. The CDR3 contains 15 residues. CDR3: CTSSQAPTMGGEQYV. In DNA form, the CDR3 reads TGCACCAGCAGCCAGGCGCCGACAATGGGTGGCGAGCAGTACGTC.

The gene calls are TRBV5-5 and TRBJ2-5, with D unclear. Germline CDR1 and CDR2: SGHKS and YYEKEE (reference sequence). Trimming took 1 base from V and 4 from J, leaving 14 bases between them. This CDR3 comprises 15 residues. The CDR3 loop is CASSLSSSSGETQYF. The CDR3 bases are TGTGCCAGCAGCTTGTCCTCTAGTTCGGGAGAGACCCAGTACTTC.

V usage is TRBV6-1 and J usage is TRBJ2-7; D is unclear. The CDR3 spans 14 residues. Per the germline V gene, CDR1 is MNHNS and CDR2 is SASEGT. Deletions cut 2 bases from V and 0 bases from J, with 8 bases between. The CDR3 nucleotides read TGTGCCAGCAGTGAAACAGCAAGCTCCTACGAGCAGTACTTC. As protein: CASSETASSYEQYF.

The chain links TRBV20-1 to TRBJ1-2; D remains ambiguous. Trimming left V 3 bases short and J 2 bases short, with 7 bases between. CDR1 and CDR2 from the germline V gene are DFQATT and SNEGSKA (reference sequence). This CDR3 region has 12 residues. The CDR3 DNA is TGCAGTGCTAGTAACACAAACTATGGCTACACCTTC. Protein sequence: CSASNTNYGYTF.

The genes are TRBV19 and TRBJ1-6; 9 bases fit TRBD1. The CDR3 spans 15 residues. Trimming at V came to 4 bases and at J to 7 bases, leaving 5 bases not matched to a gene. Germline CDR1 is LNHDA and CDR2 is SQIVND (reference sequence). CDR3 loop: CASSTNRGRNSPLHF. The CDR3 bases are TGTGCCAGTAGTACTAACAGGGGGCGGAATTCACCCCTCCACTTT.

The chain is built from TRBV6-2 or TRBV6-3 and TRBJ2-2; 8 bases line up with TRBD2. J was trimmed by 4 bases and V by 2 bases; bases with no gene match: 3. The CDR3 has 15 amino acids. Germline values: CDR1 MNHEY, CDR2 SVGEGT. CDR3 loop: CASSYGREATGELFF. The CDR3 bases are TGTGCCAGCAGTTACGGGCGGGAGGCCACCGGGGAGCTGTTTTTT.

V is TRBV5-1 and J is TRBJ2-1, with D possibly TRBD2 on 7 matching bases. In germline, CDR1 is SGHRS, CDR2 YFSETQ. The V and J ends lost 0 bases and 3 bases respectively, with 13 bases between them. The CDR3 covers 16 residues. The CDR3 nucleotides are TGCGCCAGCAGCTTGGACCAGGGGACTATCTACAATGAGCAGTTCTTC. It yields the protein CASSLDQGTIYNEQFF.

This clone was counted at least ten times. The chain uses TRBV3-1 (or the pseudogene TRBV3-2) and TRBJ1-6, with a possible D match to TRBD1 (6 bases). The germline V gene encodes CDR1 LGHDT and CDR2 YNNKEL (reference sequence). The CDR3 has 15 amino acids. V lost 4 bases, J lost 9 bases, and 16 bases lay in between. The chain's CDR3 is CASSLTAGDVSPLHF. The DNA for the CDR3 is TGTGCCAGCAGCCTTACAGCAGGGGACGTTTCACCCCTCCACTTT.